This TCR beta chain appears in the sequencing data of a study of radiotherapy plus CTLA-4 blockade in lung cancer. Whole-study findings and limits: Early blood T cell clone dynamics, with interferon-beta, were reported to best predict response.

On this clone itself: Its antigen is undetermined.

The germline V gene has CDR1 SGHVS and CDR2 FQNEAQ. This CDR3 is 14 amino acids long. Trimming stripped 1 base from V and 3 bases from J, with 9 bases between. TCRdb's table, derived via immunoSEQ multiplex PCR, lists solely in-frame clones and lacks some. The sample lists 95,000 to 150,000 clones; 75% to 90% were seen once. The V and J genes are TRBV7-8 and TRBJ1-2; D remains ambiguous. The sequence came from a human donor with non-small cell lung cancer that progressed on radiotherapy plus ipilimumab. This material consisted of peripheral blood, taken from a patient treated with radiotherapy plus ipilimumab. The CDR3 DNA reads as TGTGCCAGCAGCTTAGGGGGTCAGGACTATGGCTACACCTTC. Translation gives CASSLGGQDYGYTF.